This T cell receptor beta chain was sequenced in a study of blood T cell repertoires in COVID-19. The overall study: Sources were T cells, B-cell-depleted T cells, or PBMCs; the material itself was cDNA or gDNA.

Original handling: Estimated nucleated cell counts came from reference gene primer amplification. Sequencing was performed with immunoSEQ multiplex PCR; in TCRdb, only in-frame clones are kept and a portion is missing. Clone size and the V and J calls come from that table; the DNA yielded D and trimming. The data show approximately 210,000 clones, approximately 90% seen once. After removal of 6 bases from V and 8 bases from J, the junction contained 14 bases not matched to a gene. CDR3 length: 15 residues. Germline loops: CDR1 MNHEY, CDR2 SVGAGI. V gene TRBV6-5 combines with J gene TRBJ1-2; 8 bases line up with TRBD1. What was sequenced was peripheral blood. The TCR comes from a human donor in a cohort sampled during active COVID-19. CDR3 loop: CASSPGTGGLGGYTF. The CDR3 DNA reads TGTGCCAGCAGCCCGGGGACAGGCGGGTTGGGGGGCTACACCTTC.